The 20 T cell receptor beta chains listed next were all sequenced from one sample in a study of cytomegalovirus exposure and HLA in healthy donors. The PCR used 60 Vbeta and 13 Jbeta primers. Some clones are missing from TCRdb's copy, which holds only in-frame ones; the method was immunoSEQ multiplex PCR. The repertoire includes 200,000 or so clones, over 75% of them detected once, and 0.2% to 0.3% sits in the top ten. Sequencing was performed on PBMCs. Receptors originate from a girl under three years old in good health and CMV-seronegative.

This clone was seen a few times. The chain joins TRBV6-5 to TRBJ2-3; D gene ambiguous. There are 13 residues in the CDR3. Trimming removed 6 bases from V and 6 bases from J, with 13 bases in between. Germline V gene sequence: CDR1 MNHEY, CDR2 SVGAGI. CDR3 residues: CASSYGPSDTQYF. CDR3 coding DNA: TGTGCCAGCAGCTATGGGCCCTCGGATACGCAGTATTTT.

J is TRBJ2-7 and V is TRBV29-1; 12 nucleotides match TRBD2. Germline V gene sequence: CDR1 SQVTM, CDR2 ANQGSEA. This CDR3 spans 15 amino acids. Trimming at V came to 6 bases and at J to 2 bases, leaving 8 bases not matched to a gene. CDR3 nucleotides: TGCAGCGTAGCAAAGTCTAGCGGGGGGGCCTACGAGCAGTACTTC. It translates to CSVAKSSGGAYEQYF.

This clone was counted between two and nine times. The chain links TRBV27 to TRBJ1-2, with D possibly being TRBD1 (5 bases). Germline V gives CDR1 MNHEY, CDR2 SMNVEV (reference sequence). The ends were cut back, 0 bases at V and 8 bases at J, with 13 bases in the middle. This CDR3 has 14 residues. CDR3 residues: CASSLSWGDWGYTF. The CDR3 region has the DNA TGTGCCAGCAGTTTATCGTGGGGGGACTGGGGCTACACCTTC.

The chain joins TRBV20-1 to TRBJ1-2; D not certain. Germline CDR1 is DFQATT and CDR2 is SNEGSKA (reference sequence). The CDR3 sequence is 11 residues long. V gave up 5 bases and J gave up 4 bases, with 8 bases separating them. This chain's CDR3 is CSAPGSYGYTF. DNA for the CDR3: TGCAGTGCTCCCGGGTCCTATGGCTACACCTTC.

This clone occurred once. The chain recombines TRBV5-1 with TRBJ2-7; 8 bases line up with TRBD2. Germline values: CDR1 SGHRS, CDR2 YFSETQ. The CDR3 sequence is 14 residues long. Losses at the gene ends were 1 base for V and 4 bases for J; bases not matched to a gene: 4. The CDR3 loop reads CASSLSSGTYEQYF. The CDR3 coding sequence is TGCGCCAGCAGCTTGAGTAGCGGGACATACGAGCAGTACTTC.

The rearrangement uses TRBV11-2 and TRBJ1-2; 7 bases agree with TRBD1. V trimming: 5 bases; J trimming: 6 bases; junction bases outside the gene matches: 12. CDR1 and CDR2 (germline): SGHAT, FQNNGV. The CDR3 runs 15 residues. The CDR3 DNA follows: TGTGCCAGCAGCCCACTCCGGGACAGACCCAATGGCTACACCTTC. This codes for CASSPLRDRPNGYTF.

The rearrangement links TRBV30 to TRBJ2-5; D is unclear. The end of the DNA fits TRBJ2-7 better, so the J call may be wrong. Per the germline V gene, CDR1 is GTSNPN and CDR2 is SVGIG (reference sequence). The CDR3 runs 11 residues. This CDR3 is CAWSGSYEQYF. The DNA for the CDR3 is TGTGCCTGGAGTGGGTCCTACGAGCAGTACTTC.

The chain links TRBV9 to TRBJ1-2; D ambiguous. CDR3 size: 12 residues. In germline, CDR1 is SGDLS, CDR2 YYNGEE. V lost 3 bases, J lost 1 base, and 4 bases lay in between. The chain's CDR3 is CASSGDNYGYTF. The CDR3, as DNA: TGTGCCAGCAGCGGCGATAACTATGGCTACACCTTC.

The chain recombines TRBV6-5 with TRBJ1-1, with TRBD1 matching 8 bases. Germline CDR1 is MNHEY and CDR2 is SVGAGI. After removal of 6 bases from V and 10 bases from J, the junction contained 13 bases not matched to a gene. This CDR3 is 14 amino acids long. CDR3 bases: TGTGCCAGCAGATCCGACAGGGGCATACCCGCAGCTTTCTTT. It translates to CASRSDRGIPAAFF.

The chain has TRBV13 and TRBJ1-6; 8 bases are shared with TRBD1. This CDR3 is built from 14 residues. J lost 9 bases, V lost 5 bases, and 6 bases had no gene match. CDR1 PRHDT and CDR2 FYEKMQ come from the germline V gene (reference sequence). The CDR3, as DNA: TGTGCCAGCAGCCCTGACAGGGGACTTTCACCCCTCCACTTT. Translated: CASSPDRGLSPLHF.

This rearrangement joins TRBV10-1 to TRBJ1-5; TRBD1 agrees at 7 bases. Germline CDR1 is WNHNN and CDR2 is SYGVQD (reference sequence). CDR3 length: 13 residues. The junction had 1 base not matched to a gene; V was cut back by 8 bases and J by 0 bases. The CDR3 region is CASDRVSNQPQHF. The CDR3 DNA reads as TGCGCCAGCGACAGGGTTAGCAATCAGCCCCAGCATTTT.

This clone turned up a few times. The CDR3 loop is CASSLTVRREATYEQYF. The CDR3 nucleotides read TGTGCCAGCAGCTTAACGGTTCGGCGGGAGGCCACCTACGAGCAGTACTTC. The genes are TRBV7-9 and TRBJ2-7, with TRBD2 matching over 8 bases. Germline CDR1 is SEHNR and CDR2 is FQNEAQ (reference sequence). Trimming at V came to 2 bases and at J to 2 bases, leaving 11 bases not matched to a gene. This CDR3 has 17 residues.

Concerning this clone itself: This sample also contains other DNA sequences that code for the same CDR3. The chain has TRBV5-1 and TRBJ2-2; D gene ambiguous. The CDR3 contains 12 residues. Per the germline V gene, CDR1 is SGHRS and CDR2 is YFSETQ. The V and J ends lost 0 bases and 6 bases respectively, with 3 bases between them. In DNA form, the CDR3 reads TGCGCCAGCAGCTTGGTAGCCGGGGAGCTGTTTTTT. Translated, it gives CASSLVAGELFF.

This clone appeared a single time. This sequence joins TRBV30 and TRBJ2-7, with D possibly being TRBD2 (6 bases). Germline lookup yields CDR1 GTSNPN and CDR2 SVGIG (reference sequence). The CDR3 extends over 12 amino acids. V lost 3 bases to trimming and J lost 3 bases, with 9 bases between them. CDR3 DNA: TGTGCCTGGAGCTTTAGCGGCTACGAGCAGTACTTC. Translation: CAWSFSGYEQYF.

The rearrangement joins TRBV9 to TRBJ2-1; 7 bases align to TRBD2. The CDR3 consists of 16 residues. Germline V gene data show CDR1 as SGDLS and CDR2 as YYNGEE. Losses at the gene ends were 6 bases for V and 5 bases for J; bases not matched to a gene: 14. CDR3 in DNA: TGTGCCAGCAACGGAGACTTGACTAGCATAAACAATGAGCAGTTCTTC. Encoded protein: CASNGDLTSINNEQFF.

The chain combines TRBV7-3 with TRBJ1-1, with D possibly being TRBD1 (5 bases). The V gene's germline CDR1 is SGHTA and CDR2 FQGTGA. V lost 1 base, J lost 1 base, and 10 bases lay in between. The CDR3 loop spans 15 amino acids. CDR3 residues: CASSLIGAGNTEAFF. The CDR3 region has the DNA TGTGCCAGCAGCTTAATTGGGGCAGGGAACACTGAAGCTTTCTTT.

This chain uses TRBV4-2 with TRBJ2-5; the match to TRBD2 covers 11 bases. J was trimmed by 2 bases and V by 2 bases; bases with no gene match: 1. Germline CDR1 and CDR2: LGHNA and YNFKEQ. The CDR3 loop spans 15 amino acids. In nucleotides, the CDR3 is TGTGCCAGCAGCCAAACTAGCGGGAGTCAAGAGACCCAGTACTTC. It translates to CASSQTSGSQETQYF.

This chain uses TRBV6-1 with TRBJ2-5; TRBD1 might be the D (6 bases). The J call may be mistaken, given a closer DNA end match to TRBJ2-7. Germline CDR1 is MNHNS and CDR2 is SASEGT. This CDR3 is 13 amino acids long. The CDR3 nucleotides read TGTGCCAGCAGTGAACAGGGGAACTACGAGCAGTACTTC. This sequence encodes CASSEQGNYEQYF.

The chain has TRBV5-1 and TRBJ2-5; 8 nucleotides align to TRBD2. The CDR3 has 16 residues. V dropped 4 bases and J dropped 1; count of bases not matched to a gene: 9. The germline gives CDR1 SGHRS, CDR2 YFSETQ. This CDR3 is CASSRKAGAGQETQYF. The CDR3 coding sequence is TGCGCCAGCAGCCGGAAAGCGGGGGCCGGCCAAGAGACCCAGTACTTC. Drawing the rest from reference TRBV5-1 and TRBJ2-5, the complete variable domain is KAGVTQTPRYLIKTRGQQVTLSCSPISGHRSVSWYQQTPGQGLQFLFEYFSETQRNKGNFPGRFSGRQFSNSRSEMNVSTLELGDSALYLCASSRKAGAGQETQYFGPGTRLLVL.

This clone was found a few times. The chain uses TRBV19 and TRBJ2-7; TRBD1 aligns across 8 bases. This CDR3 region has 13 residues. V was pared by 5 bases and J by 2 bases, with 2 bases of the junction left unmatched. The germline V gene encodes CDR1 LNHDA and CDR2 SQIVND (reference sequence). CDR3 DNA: TGTGCCAGTAGTGAACAGGGGGCCTACGAGCAGTACTTC. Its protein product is CASSEQGAYEQYF. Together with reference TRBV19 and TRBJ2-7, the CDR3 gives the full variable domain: DGGITQSPKYLFRKEGQNVTLSCEQNLNHDAMYWYRQDPGQGLRLIYYSQIVNDFQKGDIAEGYSVSREKKESFPLTVTSAQKNPTAFYLCASSEQGAYEQYFGPGTRLTVT.